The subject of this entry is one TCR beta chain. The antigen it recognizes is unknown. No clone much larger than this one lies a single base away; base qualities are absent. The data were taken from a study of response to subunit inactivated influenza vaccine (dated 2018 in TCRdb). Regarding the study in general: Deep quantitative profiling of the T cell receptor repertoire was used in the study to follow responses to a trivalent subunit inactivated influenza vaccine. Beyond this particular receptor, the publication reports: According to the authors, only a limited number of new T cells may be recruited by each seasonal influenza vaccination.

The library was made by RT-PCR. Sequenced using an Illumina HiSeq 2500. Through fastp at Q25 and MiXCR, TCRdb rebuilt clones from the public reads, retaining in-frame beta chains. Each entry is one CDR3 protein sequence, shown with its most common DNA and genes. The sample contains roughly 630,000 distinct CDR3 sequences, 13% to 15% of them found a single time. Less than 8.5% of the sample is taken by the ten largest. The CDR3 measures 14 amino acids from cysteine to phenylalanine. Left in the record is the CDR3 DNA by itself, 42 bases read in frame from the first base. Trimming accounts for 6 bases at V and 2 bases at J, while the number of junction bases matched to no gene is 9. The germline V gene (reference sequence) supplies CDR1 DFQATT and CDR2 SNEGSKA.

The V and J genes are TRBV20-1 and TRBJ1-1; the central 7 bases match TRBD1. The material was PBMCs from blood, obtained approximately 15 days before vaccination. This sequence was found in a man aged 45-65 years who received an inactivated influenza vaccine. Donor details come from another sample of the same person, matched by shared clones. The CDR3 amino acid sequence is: CSAPEQGKNTEAFF. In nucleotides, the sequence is TGCAGTGCCCCCGAACAGGGGAAAAACACTGAAGCTTTCTTT.